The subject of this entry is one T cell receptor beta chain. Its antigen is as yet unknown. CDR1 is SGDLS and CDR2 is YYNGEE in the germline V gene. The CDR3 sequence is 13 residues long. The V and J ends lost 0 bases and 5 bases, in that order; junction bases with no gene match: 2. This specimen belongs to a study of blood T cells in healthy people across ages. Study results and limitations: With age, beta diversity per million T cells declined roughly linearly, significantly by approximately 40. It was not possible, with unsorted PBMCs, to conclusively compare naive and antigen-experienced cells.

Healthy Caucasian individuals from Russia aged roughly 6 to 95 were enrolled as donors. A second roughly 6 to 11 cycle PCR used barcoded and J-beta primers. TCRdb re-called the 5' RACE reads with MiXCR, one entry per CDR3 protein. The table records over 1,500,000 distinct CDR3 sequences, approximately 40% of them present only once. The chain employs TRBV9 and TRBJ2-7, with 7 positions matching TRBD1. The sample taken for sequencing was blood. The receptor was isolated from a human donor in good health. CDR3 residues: CASSVAGGNEQYF. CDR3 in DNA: TGTGCCAGCAGCGTAGCAGGGGGAAACGAGCAGTACTTC.